Listed below are T cell receptor beta chains from one sample, sequenced in a study of cytomegalovirus exposure and HLA in healthy donors. TCRdb keeps only in-frame clones here, not all; method: immunoSEQ multiplex PCR. The table lists about 160,000 clones, about 79% of them singletons. The sequencing sample was made of PBMCs. All receptors derive from a man aged 45-60 years in good health and CMV-seropositive. Both conserved end residues are part of each CDR3. A D gene is named only where the DNA matches it firmly. Where a row states a size, it is once, few, many or the class of an expanded clone; other rows omit it.

TRBD1,NA,TRBJ2-2,TRBV7-7,CASSHGTGGPNTGELFF,TGTGCCAGCAGCCACGGGACAGGGGGCCCGAACACCGGGGAGCTGTTTTTT
NA,few,TRBJ1-2,TRBV7-9,CASSLDTGMYYGYTF,TGTGCCAGCAGCTTAGACACGGGGATGTACTATGGCTACACCTTC
TRBD1,NA,TRBJ2-7,TRBV23-1,CASNSHSKGAVPYEQYF,TGCGCCAGCAATTCCCATTCCAAGGGGGCGGTTCCCTACGAGCAGTACTTC
TRBD2,NA,TRBJ2-2,TRBV4-1,CASSQDDMVAGVSTGELFF,TGCGCCAGCAGCCAAGATGATATGGTAGCGGGAGTGAGCACCGGGGAGCTGTTTTTT
NA,NA,TRBJ1-1,TRBV25-1,CASSELRATEAFF,TGTGCCAGCAGTGAATTGAGGGCGACTGAAGCTTTCTTT
TRBD1,NA,TRBJ2-1,TRBV6-5,CASSYSGQTYNEQFF,TGTGCCAGCAGTTACTCGGGACAGACCTACAATGAGCAGTTCTTC
TRBD1,NA,TRBJ2-3,TRBV5-1,CASSRQGPGTDTQYF,TGCGCCAGCAGCAGACAGGGCCCTGGCACAGATACGCAGTATTTT
NA,NA,TRBJ2-3,TRBV4-1,CASSQAFVNTQYF,TGCGCCAGCAGCCAAGCGTTTGTAAATACGCAGTATTTT
NA,NA,TRBJ2-3,TRBV13,CASSLEPGDTQYF,TGTGCCAGCAGCTTAGAGCCAGGGGATACGCAGTATTTT
NA,NA,TRBJ1-6,TRBV19,CASSGEYNSPLHF,TGTGCCAGCTCCGGGGAGTATAATTCACCCCTCCACTTT
NA,NA,TRBJ1-1,TRBV11-3,CASRSSLQGNTEAFF,TGTGCCAGCAGGTCGTCCCTACAGGGTAACACTGAAGCTTTCTTT
NA,NA,TRBJ1-1,TRBV5-1,CASSLAQGYTEAFF,TGCGCCAGCAGCTTGGCCCAGGGGTACACTGAAGCTTTCTTT
NA,NA,TRBJ2-2,TRBV5-1,CASSLAATGIGGTGELFF,TGCGCCAGCAGCTTGGCCGCCACAGGGATCGGAGGAACCGGGGAGCTGTTTTTT
NA,NA,TRBJ2-1,TRBV11-3,CASSLVAGPYNEQFF,TGTGCCAGCAGCTTAGTTGCGGGACCCTACAATGAGCAGTTCTTC
TRBD1,NA,TRBJ2-3,TRBV7-2,CASSPHKGAATDTQYF,TGTGCCAGCAGCCCTCATAAGGGGGCCGCCACAGATACGCAGTATTTT
TRBD1,NA,TRBJ1-1,TRBV5-1,CASSTGQGGTEAFF,TGCGCCAGCAGCACTGGACAGGGGGGGACTGAAGCTTTCTTT
NA,NA,TRBJ2-5,TRBV29-1,CSAPDKEWTQYF,TGCAGCGCCCCGGACAAGGAGTGGACCCAGTACTTC
NA,NA,TRBJ2-7,TRBV14,CASSQAGYEQYF,TGTGCCAGCAGCCAAGCGGGGTACGAGCAGTACTTC
NA,NA,TRBJ2-3,TRBV5-1,CASSLDDGLAGAEGVSSTDTQYF,TGCGCCAGCAGCTTGGATGACGGTCTCGCGGGAGCTGAGGGGGTATCTAGCACAGATACGCAGTATTTT
NA,NA,TRBJ1-1,TRBV6-1,CASSAKAGARNTEAFF,TGTGCCAGCAGTGCCAAGGCGGGGGCTAGGAACACTGAAGCTTTCTTT
NA,NA,TRBJ1-6,TRBV9,CASSLPAQGSNSPLHF,TGTGCCAGCAGCCTCCCCGCACAGGGAAGTAATTCACCCCTCCACTTT
TRBD1,NA,TRBJ1-5,TRBV15,CATSREQGNQPQHF,TGTGCCACCAGCAGAGAACAGGGGAATCAGCCCCAGCATTTT
TRBD2,NA,TRBJ2-3,TRBV13,CASSPGVAGAHTQYF,TGTGCCAGCAGCCCCGGGGTAGCGGGAGCACATACGCAGTATTTT
NA,NA,TRBJ1-4,TRBV15,CATSSGGLLGEKLFF,TGTGCCACCAGCAGTGGGGGACTCTTAGGAGAAAAACTGTTTTTT
TRBD2,NA,TRBJ2-5,TRBV5-4,CASSSPSGESRWEETQYF,TGTGCCAGCAGCTCCCCTAGCGGGGAGAGTAGGTGGGAAGAGACCCAGTACTTC
NA,NA,TRBJ1-2,TRBV27,CASSHRADSNYGYTF,TGTGCCAGCAGTCATCGTGCGGACTCTAACTATGGCTACACCTTC
NA,NA,TRBJ2-3,TRBV9,CASSVGGAVRGTDTQYF,TGTGCCAGCAGCGTAGGCGGGGCCGTCAGGGGGACAGATACGCAGTATTTT
NA,NA,TRBJ2-2,TRBV7-9,CASSSPWGDADTGELFF,TGTGCCAGCAGCTCTCCTTGGGGGGACGCGGACACCGGGGAGCTGTTTTTT
NA,NA,TRBJ2-1,TRBV27,CASSLGGALNEQFF,TGTGCCAGCAGTTTAGGGGGGGCGCTCAATGAGCAGTTCTTC
NA,NA,TRBJ1-3,TRBV19,CASSIGSPGNTIYF,TGTGCCAGTAGTATCGGGAGTCCTGGAAACACCATATATTTT
NA,NA,TRBJ1-2,TRBV7-9,CASSRNRDPTNYGYTF,TGTGCCAGCAGCCGAAACAGGGATCCCACTAACTATGGCTACACCTTC